A selection of T cell receptor beta chains follows, all from one sample in a study of regulatory T cells in long-lasting Graves disease. MiXCR was run by TCRdb on the multiplex PCR reads, yielding one entry per CDR3 protein. The sample has over 350,000 distinct CDR3 sequences; approximately 15% are singletons. These data were also reused for a study on T cells in Graves' hyperthyroidism and ophthalmopathy.

Sequencing was performed on peripheral blood mononuclear cells (PBMCs), taken at new diagnosis, from a patient treated with antithyroid drugs. These receptor sequences come from a woman aged 40 to 49 with Graves disease. Each CDR3 is given with its conserved first and last residue. The D gene is left open where the match is weak. Not every row has a clone size; where given, it reads once, few, many or a size class.

size,J,D,V,DNA,CDR3
many,TRBJ1-6,-,TRBV28,TGTGCCAGCAGTTTGATAGGATCTGGTAGCTCGGGTTCACCCCTCCACTTT,CASSLIGSGSSGSPLHF
many,TRBJ1-2,-,TRBV12-3/TRBV12-4,TGTGCCAGCAGTTTGCGAGAGGACATCCAAATCTATGGCTACACCTTC,CASSLREDIQIYGYTF
few,TRBJ2-1,-,TRBV28,TGTGCCAGCAGTTACGTGGGCAGAGGAAACAATGAGCAGTTCTTC,CASSYVGRGNNEQFF
many,TRBJ2-5,-,TRBV6-1,TGTGCCAGCAGTGAAGGTGCAGGGGGGGCGGAGACCCAGTACTTC,CASSEGAGGAETQYF
many,TRBJ2-7,TRBD1,TRBV9,TGTGCCAGCAGCGACCGGACAGGGGGTCCCGCCTACGAGCAGTACTTC,CASSDRTGGPAYEQYF
many,TRBJ2-7,-,TRBV7-9,TGTGCCAGCATCCCATGGTCTGCTTCGGGGTCCTATTACGAGCAGTACTTC,CASIPWSASGSYYEQYF
few,TRBJ2-1,TRBD2,TRBV24-1,TGTGCCACCAGTGATTTGGGACTAGCGAATTACAATGAGCAGTTCTTC,CATSDLGLANYNEQFF
many,TRBJ2-5,TRBD2,TRBV25-1,TGTGCCACTTCGTCGGCTAGCGGGGACGAGACCCAGTACTTC,CATSSASGDETQYF
many,TRBJ2-2,-,TRBV20-1,TGCAGTGCTAGAGATCCTCGACAGCGGGAGCTGTTTTTT,CSARDPRQRELFF
-,TRBJ2-1,TRBD1,TRBV28,TGTGCCAGCAGTGGGGGGGGGACAGGGGCGCACGATGAGCAGTTCTTC,CASSGGGTGAHDEQFF
-,TRBJ2-1,TRBD2,TRBV19,TGTGCCAGTAGTATAGCCGCGGCCGGGACTAGCGGGAGGGCAGATGAGCAGTTCTTC,CASSIAAAGTSGRADEQFF
-,TRBJ1-5,TRBD1,TRBV20-1,TGCAGTGCTTTACGGACAGGGGGCCTCGATAGCAATCAGCCCCAGCATTTT,CSALRTGGLDSNQPQHF